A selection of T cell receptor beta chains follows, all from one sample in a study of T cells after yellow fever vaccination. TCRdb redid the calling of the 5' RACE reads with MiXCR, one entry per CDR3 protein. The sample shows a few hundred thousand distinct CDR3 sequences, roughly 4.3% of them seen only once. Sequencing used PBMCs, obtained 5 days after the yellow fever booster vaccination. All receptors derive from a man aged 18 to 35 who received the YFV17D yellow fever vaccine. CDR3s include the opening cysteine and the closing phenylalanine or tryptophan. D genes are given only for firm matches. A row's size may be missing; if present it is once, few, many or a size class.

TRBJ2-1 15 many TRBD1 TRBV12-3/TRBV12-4 CASSPGTGRGNEQFF TGTGCCAGCAGTCCCGGGACAGGGAGGGGCAATGAGCAGTTCTTC
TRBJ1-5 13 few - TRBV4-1 CASSPSYSQPQHF TGCGCCAGCAGCCCATCATACAGTCAGCCCCAGCATTTT
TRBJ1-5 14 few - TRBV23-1 CASSHPPRGQPQHF TGCGCCAGCAGTCACCCGCCCCGGGGACAGCCCCAGCATTTT
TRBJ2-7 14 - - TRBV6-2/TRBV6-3 CASSYGGYSYEQYF TGTGCCAGCAGTTACGGGGGATACTCCTACGAGCAGTACTTC
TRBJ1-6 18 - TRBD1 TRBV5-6 CASSPADRGPEYNSPLHF TGTGCCAGCAGCCCGGCGGACAGGGGACCTGAATATAATTCACCCCTCCACTTT
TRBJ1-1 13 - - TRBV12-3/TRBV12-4 CASSLMEGTEAFF TGTGCCAGCAGTTTAATGGAGGGCACTGAAGCTTTCTTT
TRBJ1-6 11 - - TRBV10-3 CAISEGSSLHF TGTGCCATCAGTGAAGGGTCTTCCCTCCACTTT
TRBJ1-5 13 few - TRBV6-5 CASSYSFGQPQHF TGTGCCAGCAGTTACTCCTTCGGTCAGCCCCAGCATTTT
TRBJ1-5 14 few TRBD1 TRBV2 CAGGQGASNQPQHF TGTGCCGGGGGACAGGGGGCGTCCAATCAGCCCCAGCATTTT
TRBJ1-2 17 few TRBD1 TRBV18 CASSRRDRSQANYGYTF TGTGCCAGCTCTCGCCGGGACAGGTCCCAAGCTAACTATGGCTACACCTTC
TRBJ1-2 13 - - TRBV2 CASSDRVRYGYTF TGTGCCAGCAGTGACAGGGTGCGGTACGGCTACACCTTC
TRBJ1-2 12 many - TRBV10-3 CAGRGGNYGYTF TGTGCCGGGAGAGGCGGGAACTATGGCTACACCTTC
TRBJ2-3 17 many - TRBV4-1 CASSQPRRGADSDTQYF TGCGCCAGCAGCCAACCCCGGAGGGGCGCGGACTCAGATACGCAGTATTTT
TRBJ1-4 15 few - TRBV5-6 CASSLVAATNEKLFF TGTGCCAGCAGCTTGGTGGCAGCAACTAATGAAAAACTGTTTTTT
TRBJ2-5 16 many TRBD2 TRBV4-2 CASSQEARGGRETQYF TGTGCCAGCAGCCAAGAAGCGCGGGGGGGCCGAGAGACCCAGTACTTC
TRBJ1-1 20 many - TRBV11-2 CASSLVMVDLHGQINTEAFF TGTGCCAGCAGCTTAGTAATGGTAGACCTCCACGGACAGATAAACACTGAAGCTTTCTTT
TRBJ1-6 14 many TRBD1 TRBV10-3 CAISRDRVGSPLHF TGTGCCATCAGCCGGGACAGGGTTGGTTCACCCCTCCACTTT
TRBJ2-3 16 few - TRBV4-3 CASSQDRGGDTDTQYF TGCGCCAGCAGCCAAGATAGGGGGGGCGACACAGATACGCAGTATTTT
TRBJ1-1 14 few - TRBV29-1 CSVEDLGLGGEAFF TGCAGCGTTGAAGACCTCGGACTGGGGGGTGAAGCTTTCTTT
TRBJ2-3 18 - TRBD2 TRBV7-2 CASSVTSGGGGFTDTQYF TGTGCCAGCAGCGTAACTAGCGGGGGGGGAGGATTCACAGATACGCAGTATTTT
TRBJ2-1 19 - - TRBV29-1 CSVRLSPPPEGGPLREQFF TGCAGCGTCCGATTGTCCCCCCCCCCTGAGGGGGGGCCTCTCCGTGAGCAGTTCTTC
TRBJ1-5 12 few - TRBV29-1 CSVRLSNQPQHF TGCAGCGTTCGACTCTCTAATCAGCCCCAGCATTTT
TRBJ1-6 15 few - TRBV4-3 CASSQEGAGWSPLHF TGCGCCAGCAGCCAAGAAGGGGCAGGGTGGTCACCCCTCCACTTT
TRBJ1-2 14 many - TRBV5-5 CASTLWGFADGYTF TGTGCCAGCACCCTCTGGGGGTTTGCGGATGGCTACACCTTC
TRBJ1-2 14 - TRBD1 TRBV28 CASSGGTGVYGYTF TGTGCCAGCAGTGGGGGGACAGGGGTCTATGGCTACACCTTC
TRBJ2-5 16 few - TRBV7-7 CASSLRGGILQETQYF TGTGCTAGCAGCTTACGAGGGGGGATTCTCCAAGAGACCCAGTACTTC
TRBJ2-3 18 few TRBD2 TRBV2 CASSLRNRGLDSTDTQYF TGTGCCAGCAGTCTACGAAACCGAGGACTAGATAGCACAGATACGCAGTATTTT
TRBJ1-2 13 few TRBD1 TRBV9 CASGDRGNYGYTF TGTGCCAGCGGGGACAGGGGAAACTATGGCTACACCTTC
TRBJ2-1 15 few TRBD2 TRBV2 CASRDTSGGARLQFF TGTGCCAGCAGGGATACTAGCGGGGGGGCTCGGTTACAGTTCTTC
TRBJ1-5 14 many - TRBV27 CASSFMDSNQPQHF TGTGCCAGCAGTTTTATGGATAGCAATCAGCCCCAGCATTTT
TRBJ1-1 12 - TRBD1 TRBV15 CATSRGRTEAFF TGTGCCACGTCCAGGGGGCGGACTGAAGCTTTCTTT
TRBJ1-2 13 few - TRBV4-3 CASSSQGTYGYTF TGCGCCAGCAGCTCCCAGGGAACCTATGGCTACACCTTC
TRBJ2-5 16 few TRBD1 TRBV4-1 CASSQDSQGVLGTQYF TGCGCCAGCAGCCAAGATTCCCAGGGGGTTTTGGGGACCCAGTACTTC
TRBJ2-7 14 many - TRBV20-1 CSAPGAGRLYEQYF TGCAGTGCCCCAGGGGCGGGGAGACTCTACGAGCAGTACTTC
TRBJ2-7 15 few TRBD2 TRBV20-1 CSARDPRGGSYEQYF TGCAGTGCTAGAGACCCCCGGGGGGGCTCCTACGAGCAGTACTTC
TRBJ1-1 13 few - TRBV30 CAWSFGDNTEAFF TGTGCCTGGAGTTTCGGGGACAACACTGAAGCTTTCTTT
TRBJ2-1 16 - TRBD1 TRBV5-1 CASSSSGTGILNEQFF TGCGCCAGCAGCTCATCCGGGACAGGGATTCTCAATGAGCAGTTCTTC
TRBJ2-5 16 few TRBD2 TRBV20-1 CSAPDVAGASSETQYF TGCAGTGCCCCGGACGTAGCGGGGGCCTCATCCGAGACCCAGTACTTC
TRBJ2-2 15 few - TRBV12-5 CASGLGLSITGELFF TGTGCTAGTGGTTTGGGGTTGAGCATCACCGGGGAGCTGTTTTTT
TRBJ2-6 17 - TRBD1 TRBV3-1 CASSLGQGYSGANVLTF TGTGCCAGCAGCCTAGGACAGGGCTACTCTGGGGCCAACGTCCTGACTTTC
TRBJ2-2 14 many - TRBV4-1 CASSQDVTSGELFF TGCGCCAGCAGCCAAGATGTCACGTCCGGGGAGCTGTTTTTT
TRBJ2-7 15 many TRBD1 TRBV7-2 CASSLVGDRADEQYF TGTGCCAGCAGCTTAGTTGGGGACAGGGCAGACGAGCAGTACTTC
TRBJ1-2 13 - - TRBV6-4 CASNQGLDYGYTF TGTGCCAGCAACCAGGGGTTGGACTATGGCTACACCTTC
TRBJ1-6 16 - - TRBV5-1 CASSSSPTGDNSPLHF TGCGCCAGCAGCTCCTCCCCGACAGGAGACAATTCACCCCTCCACTTT
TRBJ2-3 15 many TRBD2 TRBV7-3 CASSFSGGNTDTQYF TGTGCCAGCAGCTTTAGCGGGGGGAACACAGATACGCAGTATTTT
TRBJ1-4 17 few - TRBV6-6 CASSYQLGYATNEKLFF TGTGCCAGCAGTTACCAGTTAGGCTATGCAACTAATGAAAAACTGTTTTTT
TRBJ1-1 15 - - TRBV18 CASSPISRGDTEAFF TGTGCCAGCTCACCAATTTCCCGGGGGGACACTGAAGCTTTCTTT
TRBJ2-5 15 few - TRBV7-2 CASSLDPNSAETQYF TGTGCCAGCAGCTTAGATCCTAATAGTGCCGAGACCCAGTACTTC
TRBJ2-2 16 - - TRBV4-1 CASSQARASNTGELFF TGCGCCAGCAGCCAAGCCCGGGCCTCGAACACCGGGGAGCTGTTTTTT
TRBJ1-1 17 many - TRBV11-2 CASTLGERAFQVTEAFF TGTGCCAGCACTCTCGGCGAGAGGGCGTTCCAGGTCACTGAAGCTTTCTTT
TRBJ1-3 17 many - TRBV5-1 CASSFQPARGFGNTIYF TGCGCCAGCAGCTTCCAACCCGCCAGGGGTTTTGGAAACACCATATATTTT
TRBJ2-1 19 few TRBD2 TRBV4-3 CASSQDSRWASGGATEQFF TGCGCCAGCAGCCAAGATTCTCGGTGGGCTAGCGGGGGGGCCACTGAGCAGTTCTTC
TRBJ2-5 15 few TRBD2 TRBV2 CASSRETAGEETQYF TGTGCCAGCTCCCGCGAGACAGCGGGGGAAGAGACCCAGTACTTC
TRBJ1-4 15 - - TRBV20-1 CSARRAPAANEKLFF TGCAGTGCTAGACGCGCCCCGGCCGCTAATGAAAAACTGTTTTTT
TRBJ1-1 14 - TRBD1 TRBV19 CASRRTGQNSEAFF TGTGCCAGTAGACGGACAGGGCAAAACTCTGAAGCTTTCTTT
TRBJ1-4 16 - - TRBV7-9 CASTRKRSGVGEKLFF TGTGCCAGCACCCGGAAACGGTCAGGGGTAGGAGAAAAACTGTTTTTT